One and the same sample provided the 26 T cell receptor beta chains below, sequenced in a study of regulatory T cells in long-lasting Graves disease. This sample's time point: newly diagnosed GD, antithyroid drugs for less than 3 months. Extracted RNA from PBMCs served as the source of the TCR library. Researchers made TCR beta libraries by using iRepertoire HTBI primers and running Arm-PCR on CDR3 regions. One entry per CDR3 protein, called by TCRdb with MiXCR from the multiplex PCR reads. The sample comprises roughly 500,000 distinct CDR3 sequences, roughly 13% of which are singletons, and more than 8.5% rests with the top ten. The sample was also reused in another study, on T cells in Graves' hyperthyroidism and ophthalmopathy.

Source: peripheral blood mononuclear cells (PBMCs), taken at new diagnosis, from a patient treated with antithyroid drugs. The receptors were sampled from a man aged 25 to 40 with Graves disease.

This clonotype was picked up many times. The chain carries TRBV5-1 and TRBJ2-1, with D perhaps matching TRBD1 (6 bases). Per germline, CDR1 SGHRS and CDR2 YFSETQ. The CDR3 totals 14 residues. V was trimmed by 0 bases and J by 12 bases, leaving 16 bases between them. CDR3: CASSLDSPEGVQFF. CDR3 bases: TGCGCCAGCAGCTTGGATTCGCCCGAGGGGGTGCAGTTCTTC.

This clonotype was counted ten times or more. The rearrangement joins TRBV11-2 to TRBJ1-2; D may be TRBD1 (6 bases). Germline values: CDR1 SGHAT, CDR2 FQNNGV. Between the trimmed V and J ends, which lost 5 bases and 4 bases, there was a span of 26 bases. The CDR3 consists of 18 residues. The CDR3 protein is CASSRQRTAFFVSYGYTF. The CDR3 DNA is TGTGCCAGCAGCCGCCAGCGGACAGCCTTTTTTGTGAGCTATGGCTACACCTTC.

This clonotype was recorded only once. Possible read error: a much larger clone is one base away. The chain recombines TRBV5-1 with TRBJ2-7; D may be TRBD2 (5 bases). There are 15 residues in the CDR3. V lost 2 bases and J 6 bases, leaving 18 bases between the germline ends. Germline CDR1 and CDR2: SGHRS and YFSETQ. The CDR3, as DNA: TGCGCCAGCAGCTTACCAGTAGGAGGAAGGAGCGAGCAGTACTTC. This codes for CASSLPVGGRSEQYF.

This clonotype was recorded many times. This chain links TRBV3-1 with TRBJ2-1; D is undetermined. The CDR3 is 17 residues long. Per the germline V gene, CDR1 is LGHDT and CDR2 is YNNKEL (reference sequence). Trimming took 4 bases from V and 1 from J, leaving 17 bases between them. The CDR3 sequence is CASSLSWATLSYNEQFF. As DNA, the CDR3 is TGTGCCAGCAGCCTAAGTTGGGCAACCTTATCCTACAATGAGCAGTTCTTC.

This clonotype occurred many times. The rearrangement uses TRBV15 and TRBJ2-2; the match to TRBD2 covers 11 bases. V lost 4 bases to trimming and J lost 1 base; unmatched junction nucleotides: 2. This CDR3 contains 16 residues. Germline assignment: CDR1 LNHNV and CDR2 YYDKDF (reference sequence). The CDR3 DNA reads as TGTGCCACCAGCATGGGACTAGCGGAGAACACCGGGGAGCTGTTTTTT. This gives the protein CATSMGLAENTGELFF.

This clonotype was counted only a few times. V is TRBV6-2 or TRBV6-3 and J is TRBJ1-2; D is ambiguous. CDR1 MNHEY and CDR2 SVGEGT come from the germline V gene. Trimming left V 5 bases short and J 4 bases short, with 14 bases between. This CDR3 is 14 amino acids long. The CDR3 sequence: CASSEDRVAYGYTF. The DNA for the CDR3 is TGTGCCAGCAGTGAAGATCGGGTCGCCTATGGCTACACCTTC.

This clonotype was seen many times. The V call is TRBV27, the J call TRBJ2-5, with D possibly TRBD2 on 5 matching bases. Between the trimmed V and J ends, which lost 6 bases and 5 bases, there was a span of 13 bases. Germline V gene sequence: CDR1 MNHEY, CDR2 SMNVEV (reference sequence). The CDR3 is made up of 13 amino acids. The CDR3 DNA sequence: TGTGCCAGCAGAGACGCGGGTTGGGAGACCCAGTACTTC. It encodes CASRDAGWETQYF.

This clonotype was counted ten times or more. CDR3 loop: CATSETTGNTEAFF. The CDR3 DNA sequence: TGTGCCACCAGTGAGACGACAGGGAACACTGAAGCTTTCTTT. The chain has TRBV24-1 and TRBJ1-1; TRBD1 might be the D (6 bases). CDR3 length equals 14 residues. Germline CDR1 and CDR2: KGHDR and SFDVKD. The ends were cut back, 4 bases at V and 1 base at J, with 9 bases in the middle.

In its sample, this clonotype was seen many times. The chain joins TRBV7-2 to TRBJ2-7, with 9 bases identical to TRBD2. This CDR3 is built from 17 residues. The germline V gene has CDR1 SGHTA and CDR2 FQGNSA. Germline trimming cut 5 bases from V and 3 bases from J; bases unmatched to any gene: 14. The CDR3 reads CASSLNINSGSYYEQYF. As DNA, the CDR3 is TGTGCCAGCAGCCTCAATATTAATAGCGGGAGCTACTACGAGCAGTACTTC.

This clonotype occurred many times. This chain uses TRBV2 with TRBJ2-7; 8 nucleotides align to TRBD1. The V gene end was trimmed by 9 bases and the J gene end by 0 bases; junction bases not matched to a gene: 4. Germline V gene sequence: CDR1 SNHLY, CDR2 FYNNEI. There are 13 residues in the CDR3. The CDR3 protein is CASTGTGSYEQYF. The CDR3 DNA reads TGTGCCAGTACAGGGACAGGCTCCTACGAGCAGTACTTC.

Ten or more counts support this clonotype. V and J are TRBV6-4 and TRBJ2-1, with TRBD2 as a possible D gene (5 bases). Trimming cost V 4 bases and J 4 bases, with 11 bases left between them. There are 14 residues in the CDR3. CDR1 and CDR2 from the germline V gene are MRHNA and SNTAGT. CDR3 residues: CASSADWLYNEQFF. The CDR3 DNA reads TGTGCCAGCAGTGCGGACTGGTTATACAATGAGCAGTTCTTC.

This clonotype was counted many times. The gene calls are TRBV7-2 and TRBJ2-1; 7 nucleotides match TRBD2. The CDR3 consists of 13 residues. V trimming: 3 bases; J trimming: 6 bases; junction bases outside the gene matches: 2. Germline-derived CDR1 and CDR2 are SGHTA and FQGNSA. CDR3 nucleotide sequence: TGTGCCAGCAGCTTGGGACTATTCAATGAGCAGTTCTTC. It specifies CASSLGLFNEQFF.

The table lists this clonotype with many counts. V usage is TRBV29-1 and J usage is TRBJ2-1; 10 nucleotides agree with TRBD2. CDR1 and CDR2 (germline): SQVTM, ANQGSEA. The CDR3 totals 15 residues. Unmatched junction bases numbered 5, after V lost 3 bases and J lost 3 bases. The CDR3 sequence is CSVDSGTSVYNEQFF. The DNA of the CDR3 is TGCAGCGTTGATTCCGGGACTAGCGTCTACAATGAGCAGTTCTTC.

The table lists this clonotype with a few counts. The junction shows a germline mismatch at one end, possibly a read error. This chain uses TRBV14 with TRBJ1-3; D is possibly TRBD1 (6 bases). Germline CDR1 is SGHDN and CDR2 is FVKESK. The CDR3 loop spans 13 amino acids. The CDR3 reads CASSHTRQDSAFF. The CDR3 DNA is TGTGCCAGCAGCCATACCAGACAGGACTCTGCTTTTTTT. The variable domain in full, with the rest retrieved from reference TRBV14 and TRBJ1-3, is EAGVTQFPSHSVIEKGQTVTLRCDPISGHDNLYWYRRVMGKEIKFLLHFVKESKQDESGMPNNRFLAERTGGTYSTLKVQPAELEDSGVYFCASSHTRQDSAFFGEGSWLTVV.

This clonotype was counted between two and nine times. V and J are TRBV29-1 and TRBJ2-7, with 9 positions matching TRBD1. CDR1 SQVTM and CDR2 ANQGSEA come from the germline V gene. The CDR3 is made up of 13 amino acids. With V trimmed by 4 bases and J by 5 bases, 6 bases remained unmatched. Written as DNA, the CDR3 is TGCAGCGTTGTGGGACAGGGCCTCCACGAGCAGTACTTC. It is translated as CSVVGQGLHEQYF.

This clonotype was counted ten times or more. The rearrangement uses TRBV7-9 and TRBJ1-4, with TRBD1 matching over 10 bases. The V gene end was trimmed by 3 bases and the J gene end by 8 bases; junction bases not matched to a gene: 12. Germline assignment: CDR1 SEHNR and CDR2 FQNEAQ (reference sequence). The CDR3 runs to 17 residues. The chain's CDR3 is CASSFGHLTGGREKLFF. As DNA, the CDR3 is TGTGCCAGCAGCTTCGGTCACCTGACAGGGGGCCGGGAAAAACTGTTTTTT.

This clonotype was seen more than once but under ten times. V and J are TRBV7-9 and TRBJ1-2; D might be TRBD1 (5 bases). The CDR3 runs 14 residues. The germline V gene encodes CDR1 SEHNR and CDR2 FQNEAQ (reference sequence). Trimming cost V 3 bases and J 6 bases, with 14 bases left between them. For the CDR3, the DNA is TGTGCCAGCAGCTTGGGGGGACCCATCCATGGCTACACCTTC. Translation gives CASSLGGPIHGYTF.

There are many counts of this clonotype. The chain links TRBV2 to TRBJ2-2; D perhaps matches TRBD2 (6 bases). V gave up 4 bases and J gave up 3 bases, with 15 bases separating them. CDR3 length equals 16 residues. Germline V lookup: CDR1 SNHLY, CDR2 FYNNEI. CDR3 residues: CASSGIRGGDTGELFF. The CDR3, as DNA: TGTGCCAGCAGTGGGATAAGGGGCGGGGACACCGGGGAGCTGTTTTTT.

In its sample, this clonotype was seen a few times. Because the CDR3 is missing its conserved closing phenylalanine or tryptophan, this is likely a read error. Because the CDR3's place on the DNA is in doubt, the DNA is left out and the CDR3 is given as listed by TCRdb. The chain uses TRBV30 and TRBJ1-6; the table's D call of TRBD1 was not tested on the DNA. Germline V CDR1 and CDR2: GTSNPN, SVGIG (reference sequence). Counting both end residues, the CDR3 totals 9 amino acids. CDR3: CAWIRQRLE.

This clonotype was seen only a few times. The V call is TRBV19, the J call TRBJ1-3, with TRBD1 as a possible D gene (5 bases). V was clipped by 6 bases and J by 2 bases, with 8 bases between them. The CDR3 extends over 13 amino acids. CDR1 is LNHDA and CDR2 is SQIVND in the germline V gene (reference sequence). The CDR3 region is CASSQDTGNTIYF. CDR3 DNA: TGTGCCAGTAGCCAGGACACTGGAAACACCATATATTTT.

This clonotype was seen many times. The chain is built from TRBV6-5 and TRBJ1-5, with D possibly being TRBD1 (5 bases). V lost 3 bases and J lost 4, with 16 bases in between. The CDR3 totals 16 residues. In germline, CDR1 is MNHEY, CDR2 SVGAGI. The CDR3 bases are TGTGCCAGCAGTTATAGTAGGCAGGGAAAGAATCAGCCCCAGCATTTT. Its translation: CASSYSRQGKNQPQHF.

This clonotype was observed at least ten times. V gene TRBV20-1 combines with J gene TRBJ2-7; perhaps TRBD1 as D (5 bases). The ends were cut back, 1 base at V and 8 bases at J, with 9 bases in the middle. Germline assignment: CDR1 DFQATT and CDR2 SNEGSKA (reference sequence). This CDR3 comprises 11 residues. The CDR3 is CSARVPGKQYF. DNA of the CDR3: TGCAGTGCTAGAGTGCCAGGGAAGCAGTACTTC.

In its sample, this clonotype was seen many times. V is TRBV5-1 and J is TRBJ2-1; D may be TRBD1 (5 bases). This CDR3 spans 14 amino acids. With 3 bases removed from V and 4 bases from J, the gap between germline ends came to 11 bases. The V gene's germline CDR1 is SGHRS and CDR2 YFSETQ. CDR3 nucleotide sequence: TGCGCCAGCAGCTGGCCAGGGCCATACAATGAGCAGTTCTTC. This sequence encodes CASSWPGPYNEQFF.

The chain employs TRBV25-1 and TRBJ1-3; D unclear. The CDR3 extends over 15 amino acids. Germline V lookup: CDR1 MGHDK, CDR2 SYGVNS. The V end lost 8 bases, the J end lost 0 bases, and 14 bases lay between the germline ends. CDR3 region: CASRPDWSSGNTIYF. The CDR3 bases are TGTGCCAGCCGGCCTGACTGGAGCTCTGGAAACACCATATATTTT.

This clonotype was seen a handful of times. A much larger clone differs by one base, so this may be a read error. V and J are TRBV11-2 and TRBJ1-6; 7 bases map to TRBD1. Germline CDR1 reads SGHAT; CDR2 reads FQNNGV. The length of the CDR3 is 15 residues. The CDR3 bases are TGTGCCAGCAGCTCACCGACAGGGTCGGAATCACCCCTCCGCTTT. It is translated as CASSSPTGSESPLRF. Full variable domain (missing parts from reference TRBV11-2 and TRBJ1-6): EAGVAQSPRYKIIEKRQSVAFWCNPISGHATLYWYQQILGQGPKLLIQFQNNGVVDDSQLPKDRFSAERLKGVDSTLKIQPAKLEDSAVYLCASSSPTGSESPLRFGNGTRLTVT.

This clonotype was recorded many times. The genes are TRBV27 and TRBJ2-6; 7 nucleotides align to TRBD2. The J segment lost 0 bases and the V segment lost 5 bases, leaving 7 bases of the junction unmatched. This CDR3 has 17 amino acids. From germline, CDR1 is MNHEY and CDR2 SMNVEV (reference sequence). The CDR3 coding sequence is TGTGCCAGCAGTCTAGGAAGCGGGGACTCTGGGGCCAACGTCCTGACTTTC. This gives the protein CASSLGSGDSGANVLTF.